This T cell receptor beta chain comes out of a study of TIL therapy for anti-PD-1-resistant metastatic lung cancer. Study information: Tumors had a median PD-L1 proportion score of around 6%. By whole-exome sequencing, median non-synonymous tumor mutation burden was roughly 1.6 mutations per megabase. Study findings and constraints: Patients were highly selected, enriched for treatment-naive, never-smoker and oncogene-addicted cases.

As to this clone: The antigen remains undetermined.

V was clipped by 0 bases and J by 1 base, with 10 bases between them. The CDR3 totals 15 residues. The germline V gene encodes CDR1 MNHEY and CDR2 SVGAGI. Sequencing used immunoSEQ v3. Survey-level samples got 2 million or so read pairs; deep-level samples got about 5-6.5 million. Sequenced by immunoSEQ multiplex PCR; TCRdb stores in-frame clones only, minus some. Of tens of thousands of clones listed, more than 60% are singletons. The time point denotes: pre-treatment sample, taken before nivolumab and TIL therapy. Specimen: blood, collected at baseline. The genes are TRBV6-5 and TRBJ2-7, with TRBD2 as a possible D gene (6 bases). This TCR derives from a person aged 25 to 85 with non-small cell lung cancer. The CDR3 reads CASSYSASGSYEQYF. CDR3 nucleotides: TGTGCCAGCAGTTACTCTGCCAGCGGGTCCTACGAGCAGTACTTC.